This T cell receptor beta chain was recorded in a study of CD8 T cells in Susac syndrome. Study details: Active disease was present in about 6 of the sequenced Susac syndrome patients, whereas fewer than 10 of them were in remission. Patients with Susac syndrome were therapy-naive, treated with corticosteroids, or treated with intravenous immunoglobulin alone when blood was collected.

This CDR3 has 14 amino acids. The V and J ends lost 5 bases and 2 bases respectively, with 13 bases between them. Peripheral blood CD8+ and CD4+ T cells were profiled by TCR beta sequencing. Negative isolation yielded the CD8+ and CD4+ T cells, while FACS enriched the TEMRA cells. With random hexamers, reverse transcription was performed on roughly 0.5 to 1 ug of RNA. Each CDR3 protein is one row after TCRdb ran MiXCR on the immunoSEQ multiplex PCR reads. The sample holds about 110,000 distinct CDR3 sequences, approximately 95% seen once. Sequenced material: CD8+ T cells from PBMCs. The V and J genes are TRBV12-3 or TRBV12-4 and TRBJ2-7; D possibly corresponds to TRBD1 (5 bases). The TCR originated in a human donor with Susac syndrome. The CDR3 region has the DNA TGTGCCAGCAGTGCCTTAAGGGGTACCTACGAGCAGTACTTC. Translating it yields CASSALRGTYEQYF.